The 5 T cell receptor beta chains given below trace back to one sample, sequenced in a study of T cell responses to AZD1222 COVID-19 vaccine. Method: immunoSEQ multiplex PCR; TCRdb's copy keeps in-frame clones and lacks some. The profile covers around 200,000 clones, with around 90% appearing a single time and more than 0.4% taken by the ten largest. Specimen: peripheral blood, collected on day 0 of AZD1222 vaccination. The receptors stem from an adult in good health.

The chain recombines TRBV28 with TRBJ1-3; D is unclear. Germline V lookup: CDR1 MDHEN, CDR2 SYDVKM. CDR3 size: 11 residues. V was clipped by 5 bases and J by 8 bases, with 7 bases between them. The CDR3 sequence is CASSLAYTIYF. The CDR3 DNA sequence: TGTGCCAGCAGTCTAGCCTACACCATATATTTT.

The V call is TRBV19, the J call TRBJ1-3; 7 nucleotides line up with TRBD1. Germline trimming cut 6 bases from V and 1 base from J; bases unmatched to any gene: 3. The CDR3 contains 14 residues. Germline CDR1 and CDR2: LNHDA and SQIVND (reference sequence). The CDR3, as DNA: TGTGCCAGTAGCTTACAGGGGTCTGGAAACACCATATATTTT. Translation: CASSLQGSGNTIYF. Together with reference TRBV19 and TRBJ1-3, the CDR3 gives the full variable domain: DGGITQSPKYLFRKEGQNVTLSCEQNLNHDAMYWYRQDPGQGLRLIYYSQIVNDFQKGDIAEGYSVSREKKESFPLTVTSAQKNPTAFYLCASSLQGSGNTIYFGEGSWLTVV.

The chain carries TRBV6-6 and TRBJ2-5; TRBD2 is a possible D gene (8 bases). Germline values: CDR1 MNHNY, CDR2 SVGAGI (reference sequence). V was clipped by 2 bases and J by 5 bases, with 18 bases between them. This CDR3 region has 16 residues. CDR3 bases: TGTGCCAGCAGTTACGGGCTTGCGGGGGGACAGGAGACCCAGTACTTC. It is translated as CASSYGLAGGQETQYF.

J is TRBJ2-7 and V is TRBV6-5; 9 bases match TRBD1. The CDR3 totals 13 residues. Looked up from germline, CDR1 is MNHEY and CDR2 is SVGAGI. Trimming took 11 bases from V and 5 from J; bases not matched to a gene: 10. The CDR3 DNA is TGTGCCTCCTTGGGACAGGGTCTTCACGAGCAGTACTTC. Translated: CASLGQGLHEQYF.

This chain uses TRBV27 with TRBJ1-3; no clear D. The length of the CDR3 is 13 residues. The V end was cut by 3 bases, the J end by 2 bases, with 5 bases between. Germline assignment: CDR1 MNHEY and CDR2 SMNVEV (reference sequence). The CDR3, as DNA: TGTGCCAGCAGTTTGTCTCCTGGAAACACCATATATTTT. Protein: CASSLSPGNTIYF.